This entry lists 15 T cell receptor beta chains sequenced from one sample in a study of T-cell reconstitution after alpha-beta-depleted transplantation in children. The library targeted TCRbeta and was prepared with unique molecular identifiers. TCRdb fed the PCR reads into MiXCR, producing one record per CDR3 protein. Of around 420,000 distinct CDR3 sequences in the sample, about 17% were seen once. The sample consisted of PBMCs, mostly from graft donor cells, taken 360 days after TCRalphabeta/CD19-depleted stem cell transplant. These receptors were collected from a boy under three years old who had a stem cell transplant for Wiskott-Aldrich syndrome, so the T cells may come from the graft donor.

This clonotype was picked up a small number of times. V is TRBV14 and J is TRBJ2-3, with 9 bases lining up with TRBD2. CDR1 and CDR2 (germline): SGHDN, FVKESK. The J segment lost 0 bases and the V segment lost 4 bases, leaving 11 bases of the junction unmatched. The CDR3 is 18 amino acids. The CDR3 region has the DNA TGTGCCAGCAGCCTCCCCCGGGCGGGGGGGAGTAGCACAGATACGCAGTATTTT. Its translation: CASSLPRAGGSSTDTQYF. The variable domain in full, with the rest retrieved from reference TRBV14 and TRBJ2-3, is EAGVTQFPSHSVIEKGQTVTLRCDPISGHDNLYWYRRVMGKEIKFLLHFVKESKQDESGMPNNRFLAERTGGTYSTLKVQPAELEDSGVYFCASSLPRAGGSSTDTQYFGPGTRLTVL.

This chain uses TRBV6-5 with TRBJ1-2; D gene ambiguous. CDR1 MNHEY and CDR2 SVGAGI come from the germline V gene. This CDR3 region has 12 residues. Trimming removed 7 bases from V and 10 bases from J, with 16 bases in between. The CDR3 nucleotides read TGTGCCAGCACGTTCGGAGATGGGGACTACACCTTC. Translating it yields CASTFGDGDYTF.

About this clonotype itself: This could be a read error, since a much larger clone is one nucleotide away. This chain uses TRBV5-1 with TRBJ2-3; D assignment may be TRBD1 or TRBD2 (5 bases each). Germline lookup yields CDR1 SGHRS and CDR2 YFSETQ. The length of the CDR3 is 14 residues. Trimming took 0 bases from V and 4 from J, leaving 9 bases between them. The CDR3 region has the DNA TGCGCCAGCAGCTTGGGGGGGACCGCAGATACGCAGTATTTT. Encoded protein: CASSLGGTADTQYF. Using reference TRBV5-1 and TRBJ2-3 for the parts outside the CDR3, the full variable domain is KAGVTQTPRYLIKTRGQQVTLSCSPISGHRSVSWYQQTPGQGLQFLFEYFSETQRNKGNFPGRFSGRQFSNSRSEMNVSTLELGDSALYLCASSLGGTADTQYFGPGTRLTVL.

This clonotype was recorded a few times. The chain links TRBV6-5 to TRBJ1-5; no reliable D call. This CDR3 has 14 amino acids. Germline CDR1 is MNHEY and CDR2 is SVGAGI. Trimming removed 4 bases from V and 7 bases from J, with 14 bases in between. CDR3 protein: CASSSLSTGQPQHF. CDR3 DNA sequence: TGTGCCAGCAGTTCACTATCGACGGGGCAGCCCCAGCATTTT.

This clonotype was counted only a few times. This chain connects TRBV15 to TRBJ2-6; D tentatively fits TRBD1 or TRBD2 (5 bases each). Germline CDR1 and CDR2: LNHNV and YYDKDF (reference sequence). The V end was cut by 0 bases, the J end by 4 bases, with 19 bases between. The CDR3 is made up of 19 amino acids. This CDR3 reads CATSRDAPGPSVGANVLTF. The CDR3 nucleotides are TGTGCCACCAGCAGAGATGCCCCGGGACCGTCTGTGGGGGCCAACGTCCTGACTTTC.

This clonotype was observed a few times. The rearrangement uses TRBV5-1 and TRBJ1-1; possibly TRBD1 for D (5 bases). The germline CDR1 and CDR2 sequences are SGHRS and YFSETQ. The CDR3 consists of 15 residues. V was trimmed by 4 bases and J by 4 bases, leaving 17 bases between them. The CDR3 sequence: CASSRGRNLLTEAFF. CDR3 DNA: TGCGCCAGCAGCCGGGGACGGAACTTACTCACTGAAGCTTTCTTT.

This clonotype has a count of ten or more. The rearrangement joins TRBV5-4 to TRBJ2-5; D ambiguous. The V and J ends lost 2 bases and 1 base respectively, with 3 bases between them. The germline gives CDR1 SGHNT, CDR2 YYREEE (reference sequence). The CDR3 contains 12 residues. The CDR3 here is CASSFFQETQYF. The CDR3 bases are TGTGCCAGCAGCTTTTTCCAAGAGACCCAGTACTTC.

A few counts support this clonotype. The genes are TRBV6-1 and TRBJ2-2; 9 nucleotides line up with TRBD1. The CDR3 covers 16 residues. V dropped 5 bases and J dropped 4; count of bases not matched to a gene: 8. Germline-derived CDR1 and CDR2 are MNHNS and SASEGT. In DNA form, the CDR3 reads TGTGCCAGCAGTCTCCATGGGACAGGGCGCACCGGGGAGCTGTTTTTT. It is translated as CASSLHGTGRTGELFF.

In its sample, this clonotype was seen a few times. The chain couples TRBV5-6 to TRBJ2-2; TRBD1 matches at 9 bases. The CDR3 covers 16 residues. The V gene end was trimmed by 1 base and the J gene end by 3 bases; junction bases not matched to a gene: 4. The V gene's germline CDR1 is SGHDT and CDR2 YYEEEE. CDR3 in DNA: TGTGCCAGCAGCTTGCCGACAGGGGGGTACACCGGGGAGCTGTTTTTT. It is translated as CASSLPTGGYTGELFF.

This clonotype was observed many times. The rearrangement joins TRBV24-1 to TRBJ2-1, with D possibly matching TRBD1 (5 bases). From germline, CDR1 is KGHDR and CDR2 SFDVKD. The CDR3 extends over 12 amino acids. V was clipped by 7 bases and J by 7 bases, with 10 bases between them. CDR3 sequence: CATRDSNNEQFF. The CDR3 DNA is TGTGCCACCAGAGACAGTAATAATGAGCAGTTCTTC.

J is TRBJ2-5 and V is TRBV29-1; D gene uncertain. The CDR3 runs 10 residues. V was shortened by 1 base and J by 7 bases, with 4 bases between the two germline ends. CDR1 and CDR2 from the germline V gene are SQVTM and ANQGSEA. The CDR3 spells CSVEVGTQYF. In DNA, the CDR3 is TGCAGCGTTGAAGTGGGGACCCAGTACTTC.

This clonotype turned up a few times. The chain employs TRBV6-2 or TRBV6-3 and TRBJ1-1; perhaps TRBD1 as D (5 bases). V lost 3 bases, J lost 1 base, and 12 bases lay in between. Germline lookup yields CDR1 MNHEY and CDR2 SVGEGT. The CDR3 covers 15 residues. The CDR3, as DNA: TGTGCCAGCAGTTATCTATCAAGGGGGAACACTGAAGCTTTCTTT. Residues: CASSYLSRGNTEAFF.

This clonotype turned up a few times. The gene calls are TRBV7-2 and TRBJ1-1; 11 bases map to TRBD1. The germline V gene encodes CDR1 SGHTA and CDR2 FQGNSA. V lost 5 bases, J lost 1 base, and 3 bases stayed unmatched. This CDR3 is 15 amino acids long. The CDR3 protein is CASSGTGGPNTEAFF. CDR3 DNA: TGTGCCAGCAGCGGGACAGGGGGACCGAACACTGAAGCTTTCTTT.

This clonotype was recorded many times. The genes are TRBV4-2 and TRBJ2-5; either TRBD1 or TRBD2 may fit D (6 bases each). Trimming took 4 bases from V and 1 from J, leaving 13 bases between them. CDR1 LGHNA and CDR2 YNFKEQ come from the germline V gene. The CDR3 is 15 residues long. For the CDR3, the DNA is TGTGCCAGCAGCCCCGGAGAGGGGGGCCAAGAGACCCAGTACTTC. Translated: CASSPGEGGQETQYF.

The rearrangement links TRBV7-8 to TRBJ2-2; no firm D call. V shed 5 bases and J shed 0 bases, with 7 bases lying between them. Germline V gene data show CDR1 as SGHVS and CDR2 as FQNEAQ. This CDR3 spans 14 amino acids. This CDR3 reads CASSLTSNTGELFF. Here the CDR3 DNA reads TGTGCCAGCAGCCTAACATCGAACACCGGGGAGCTGTTTTTT.